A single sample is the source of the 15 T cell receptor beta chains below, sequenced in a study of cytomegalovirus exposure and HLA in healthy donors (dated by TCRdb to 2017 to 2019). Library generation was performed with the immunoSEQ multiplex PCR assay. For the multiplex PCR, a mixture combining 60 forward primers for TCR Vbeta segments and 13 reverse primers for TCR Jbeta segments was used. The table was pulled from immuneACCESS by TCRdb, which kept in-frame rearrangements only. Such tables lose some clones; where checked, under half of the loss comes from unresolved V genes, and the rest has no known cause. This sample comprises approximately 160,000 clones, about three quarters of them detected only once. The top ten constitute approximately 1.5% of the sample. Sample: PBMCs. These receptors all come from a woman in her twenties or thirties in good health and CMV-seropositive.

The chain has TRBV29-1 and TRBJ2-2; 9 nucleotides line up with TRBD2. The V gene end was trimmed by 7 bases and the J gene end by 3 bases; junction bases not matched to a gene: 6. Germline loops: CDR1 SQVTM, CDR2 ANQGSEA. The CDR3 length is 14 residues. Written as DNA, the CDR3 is TGCAGCGCGGGCGGGGGGGCCGACACCGGGGAGCTGTTTTTT. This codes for CSAGGGADTGELFF.

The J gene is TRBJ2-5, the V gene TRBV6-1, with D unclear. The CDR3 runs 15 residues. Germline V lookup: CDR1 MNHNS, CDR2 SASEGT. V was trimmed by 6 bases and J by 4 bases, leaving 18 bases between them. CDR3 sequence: CASRFIHSKRETQYF. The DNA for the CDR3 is TGTGCCAGCAGGTTCATCCACTCTAAGCGAGAGACCCAGTACTTC.

The CDR3 DNA is TGTGCCAGCTCACGTAGCGGGAGCCCCACCGGGGAGCTGTTTTTT. Translated: CASSRSGSPTGELFF. The V call is TRBV18, the J call TRBJ2-2; 9 bases match TRBD2. J gave up 4 bases and V 4 bases, and 4 bases lay outside the gene matches. This CDR3 comprises 15 residues. In germline, CDR1 is KGHSH, CDR2 LQKENI.

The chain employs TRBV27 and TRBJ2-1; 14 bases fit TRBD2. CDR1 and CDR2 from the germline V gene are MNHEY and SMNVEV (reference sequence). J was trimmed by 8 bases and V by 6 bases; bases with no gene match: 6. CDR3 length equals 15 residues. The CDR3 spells CASSRLAGGPYEQFF. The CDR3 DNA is TGTGCCAGCAGCCGACTAGCGGGAGGGCCCTATGAGCAGTTCTTC.

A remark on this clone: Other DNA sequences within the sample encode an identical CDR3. The CDR3 protein is CASSLGLAGLNEQFF. Here the CDR3 DNA reads TGTGCCAGCAGCCTTGGACTAGCGGGTCTCAATGAGCAGTTCTTC. The V call is TRBV7-3, the J call TRBJ2-1; 11 nucleotides align to TRBD2. The CDR3 sequence is 15 residues long. With 5 bases clipped from V and 6 bases from J, the junction kept 6 bases outside the gene matches. The germline V gene has CDR1 SGHTA and CDR2 FQGTGA.

The CDR3 loop reads CASSRETGDTEAFF. CDR3 nucleotide sequence: TGTGCCAGCAGCCGGGAGACAGGGGACACTGAAGCTTTCTTT. The chain is built from TRBV7-9 and TRBJ1-1; the match to TRBD1 covers 8 bases. From germline, CDR1 is SEHNR and CDR2 FQNEAQ (reference sequence). Trimming cost V 5 bases and J 3 bases; bases outside gene matches: 5. The CDR3 length is 14 residues.

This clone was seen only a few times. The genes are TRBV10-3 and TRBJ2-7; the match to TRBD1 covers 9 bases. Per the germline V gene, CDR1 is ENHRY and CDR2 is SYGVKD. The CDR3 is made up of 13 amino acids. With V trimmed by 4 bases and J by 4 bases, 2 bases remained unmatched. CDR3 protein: CAISGQGEYEQYF. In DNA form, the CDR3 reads TGTGCCATCAGTGGACAGGGGGAGTACGAGCAGTACTTC.

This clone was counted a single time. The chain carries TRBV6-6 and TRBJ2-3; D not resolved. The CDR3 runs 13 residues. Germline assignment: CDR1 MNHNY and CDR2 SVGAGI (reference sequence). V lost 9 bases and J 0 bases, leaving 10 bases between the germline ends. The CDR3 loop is CASHLGSTDTQYF. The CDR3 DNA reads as TGTGCCAGTCATCTAGGTAGCACAGATACGCAGTATTTT.

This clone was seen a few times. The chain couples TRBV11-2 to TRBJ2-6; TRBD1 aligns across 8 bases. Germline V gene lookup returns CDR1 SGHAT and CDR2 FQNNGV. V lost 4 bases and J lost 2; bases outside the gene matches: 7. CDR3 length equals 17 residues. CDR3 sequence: CASSSAGQGAGANVLTF. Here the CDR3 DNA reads TGTGCCAGCAGCTCGGCCGGACAGGGTGCTGGGGCCAACGTCCTGACTTTC.

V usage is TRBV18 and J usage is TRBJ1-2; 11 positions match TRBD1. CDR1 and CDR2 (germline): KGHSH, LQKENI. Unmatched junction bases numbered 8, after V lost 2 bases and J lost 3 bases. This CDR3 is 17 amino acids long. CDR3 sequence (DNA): TGTGCCAGCTCACCATCAGGACAGGGGGCAGATTACTATGGCTACACCTTC. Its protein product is CASSPSGQGADYYGYTF.

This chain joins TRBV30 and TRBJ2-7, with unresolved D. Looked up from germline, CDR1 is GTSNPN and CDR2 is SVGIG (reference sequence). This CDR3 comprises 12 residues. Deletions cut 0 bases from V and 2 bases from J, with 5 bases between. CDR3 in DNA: TGTGCCTGGAGTGTACAACCCTACGAGCAGTACTTC. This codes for CAWSVQPYEQYF.

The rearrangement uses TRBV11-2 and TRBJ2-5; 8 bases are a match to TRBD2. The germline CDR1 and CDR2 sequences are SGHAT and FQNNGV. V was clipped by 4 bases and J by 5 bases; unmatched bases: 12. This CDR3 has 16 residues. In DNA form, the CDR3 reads TGTGCCAGCAGCTCCCGGGTCGGGACTAGGAGCGAGACCCAGTACTTC. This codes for CASSSRVGTRSETQYF.

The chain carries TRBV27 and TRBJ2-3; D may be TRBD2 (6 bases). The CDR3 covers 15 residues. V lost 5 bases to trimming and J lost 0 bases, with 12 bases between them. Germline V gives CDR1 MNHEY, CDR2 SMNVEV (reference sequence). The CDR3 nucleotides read TGTGCCAGCAGTGTAGCGGCAACCAGCACAGATACGCAGTATTTT. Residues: CASSVAATSTDTQYF.

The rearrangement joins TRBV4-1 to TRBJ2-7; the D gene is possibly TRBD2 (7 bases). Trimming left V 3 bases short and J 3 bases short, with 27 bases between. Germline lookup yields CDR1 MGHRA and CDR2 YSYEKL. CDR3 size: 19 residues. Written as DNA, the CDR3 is TGCGCCAGCAGCCATGGGAAACAAGGGAGGGGGACCTTTGTCTACGAGCAGTACTTC. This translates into CASSHGKQGRGTFVYEQYF.

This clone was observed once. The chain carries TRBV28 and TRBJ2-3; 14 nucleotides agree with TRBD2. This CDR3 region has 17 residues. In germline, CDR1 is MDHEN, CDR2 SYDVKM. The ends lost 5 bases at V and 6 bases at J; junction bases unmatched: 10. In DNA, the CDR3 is TGTGCCAGCAGTCCACCTGGACTAGCGGGAGGTTCTGATACGCAGTATTTT. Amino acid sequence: CASSPPGLAGGSDTQYF.